The T cell receptor beta chain under discussion was sequenced for a study of T cell changes during pregnancy in multiple sclerosis. The data were produced by immunoSEQ multiplex PCR, yet TCRdb's version contains in-frame clones alone and is incomplete. The repertoire has under 60,000 clones, less than 95% of them found once; the top ten carry around 0.31%. The CDR3 is made up of 13 amino acids. Germline CDR1 is MNHNY and CDR2 is SVGAGI (reference sequence). V shed 6 bases and J shed 7 bases, with 12 bases lying between them. Sequencing was performed on CD4+ T cells from peripheral blood mononuclear cells, taken in the third trimester of pregnancy. The clonotype was recovered from a female donor with multiple sclerosis, enrolled in a pregnancy study. The V call is TRBV6-6, the J call TRBJ1-4; D is uncertain. The CDR3 DNA sequence: TGTGCCAGCAGCCCCGCTCGTAGTGAAAAACTGTTTTTT. Translating gives CASSPARSEKLFF.